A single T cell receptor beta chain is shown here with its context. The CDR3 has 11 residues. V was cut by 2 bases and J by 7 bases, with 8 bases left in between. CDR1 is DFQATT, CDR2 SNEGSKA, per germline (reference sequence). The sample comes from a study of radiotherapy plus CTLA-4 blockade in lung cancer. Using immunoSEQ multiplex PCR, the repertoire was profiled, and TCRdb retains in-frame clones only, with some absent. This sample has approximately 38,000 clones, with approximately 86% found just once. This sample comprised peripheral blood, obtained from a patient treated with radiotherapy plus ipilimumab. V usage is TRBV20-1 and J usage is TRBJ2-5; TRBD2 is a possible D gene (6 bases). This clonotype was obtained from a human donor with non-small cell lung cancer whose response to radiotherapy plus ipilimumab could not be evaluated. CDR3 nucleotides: TGCAGTGCTAGAACCGGGGGGACCCAGTACTTC. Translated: CSARTGGTQYF.